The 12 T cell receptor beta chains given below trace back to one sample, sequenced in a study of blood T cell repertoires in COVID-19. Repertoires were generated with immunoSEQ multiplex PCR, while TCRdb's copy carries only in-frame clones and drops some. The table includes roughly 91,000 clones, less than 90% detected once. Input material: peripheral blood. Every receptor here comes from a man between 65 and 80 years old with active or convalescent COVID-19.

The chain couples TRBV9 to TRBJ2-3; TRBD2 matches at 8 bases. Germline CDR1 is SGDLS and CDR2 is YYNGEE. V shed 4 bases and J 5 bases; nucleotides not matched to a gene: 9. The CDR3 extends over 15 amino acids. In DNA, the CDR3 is TGTGCCAGCAGCAATCCGGGGGGGCCGGGAGATACGCAGTATTTT. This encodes CASSNPGGPGDTQYF.

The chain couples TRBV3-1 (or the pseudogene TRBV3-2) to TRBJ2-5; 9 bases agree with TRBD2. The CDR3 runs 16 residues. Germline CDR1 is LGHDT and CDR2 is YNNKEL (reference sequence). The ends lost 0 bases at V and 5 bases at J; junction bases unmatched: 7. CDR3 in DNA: TGTGCCAGCAGCCAAGATCAAGCGGGGGGTTCGGAGACCCAGTACTTC. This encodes CASSQDQAGGSETQYF.

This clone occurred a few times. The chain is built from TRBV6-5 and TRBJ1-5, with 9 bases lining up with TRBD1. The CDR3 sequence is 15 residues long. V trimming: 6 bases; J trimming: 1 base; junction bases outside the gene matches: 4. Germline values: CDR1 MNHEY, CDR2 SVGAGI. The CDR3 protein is CASRKQGASNQPQHF. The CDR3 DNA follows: TGTGCCAGCAGGAAACAGGGGGCGAGCAATCAGCCCCAGCATTTT.

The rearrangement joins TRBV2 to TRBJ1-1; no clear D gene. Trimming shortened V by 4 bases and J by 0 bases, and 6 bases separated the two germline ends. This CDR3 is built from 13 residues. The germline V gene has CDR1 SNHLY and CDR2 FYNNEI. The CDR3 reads CASSGELNTEAFF. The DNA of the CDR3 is TGTGCCAGCAGTGGGGAGTTGAACACTGAAGCTTTCTTT.

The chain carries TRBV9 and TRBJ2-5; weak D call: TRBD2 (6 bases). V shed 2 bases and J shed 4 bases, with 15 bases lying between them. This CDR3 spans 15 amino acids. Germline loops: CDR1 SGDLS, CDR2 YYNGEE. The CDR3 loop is CASSVSSVEGETQYF. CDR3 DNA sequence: TGTGCCAGCAGCGTTTCTAGCGTTGAGGGAGAGACCCAGTACTTC.

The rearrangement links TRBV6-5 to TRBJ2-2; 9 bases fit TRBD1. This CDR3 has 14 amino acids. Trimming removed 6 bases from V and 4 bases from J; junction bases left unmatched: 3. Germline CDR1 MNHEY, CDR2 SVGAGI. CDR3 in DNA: TGTGCCAGCAGAGACAGGGGGGCCACCGGGGAGCTGTTTTTT. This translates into CASRDRGATGELFF.

This CDR3 reads CASSLRTGNTEAFF. CDR3 in DNA: TGTGCCAGCAGCCTAAGGACAGGGAACACTGAAGCTTTCTTT. The V call is TRBV7-2, the J call TRBJ1-1; 7 positions match TRBD1. Germline V gene sequence: CDR1 SGHTA, CDR2 FQGNSA. The CDR3 is 14 amino acids. V lost 5 bases and J lost 1; bases outside the gene matches: 4.

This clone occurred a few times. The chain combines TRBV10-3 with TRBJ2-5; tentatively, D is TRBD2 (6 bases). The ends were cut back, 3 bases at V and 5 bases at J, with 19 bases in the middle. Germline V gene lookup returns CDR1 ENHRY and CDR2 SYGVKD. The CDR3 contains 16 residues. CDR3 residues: CAISDHDFGGEETQYF. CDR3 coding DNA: TGTGCCATCAGTGACCATGACTTTGGAGGGGAGGAGACCCAGTACTTC.

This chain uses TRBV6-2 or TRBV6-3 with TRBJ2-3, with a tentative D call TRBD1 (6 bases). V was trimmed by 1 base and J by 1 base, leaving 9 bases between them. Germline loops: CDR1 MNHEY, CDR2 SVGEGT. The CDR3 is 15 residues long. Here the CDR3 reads CASSYWWGRTDTQYF. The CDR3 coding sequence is TGTGCCAGCAGTTACTGGTGGGGGCGCACAGATACGCAGTATTTT.

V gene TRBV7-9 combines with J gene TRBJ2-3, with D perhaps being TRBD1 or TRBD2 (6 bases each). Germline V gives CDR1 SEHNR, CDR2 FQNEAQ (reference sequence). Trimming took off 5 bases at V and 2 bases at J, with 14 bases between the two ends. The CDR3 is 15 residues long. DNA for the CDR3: TGTGCCAGCAGCCTAGGGGGGCTTATCACAGATACGCAGTATTTT. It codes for CASSLGGLITDTQYF.

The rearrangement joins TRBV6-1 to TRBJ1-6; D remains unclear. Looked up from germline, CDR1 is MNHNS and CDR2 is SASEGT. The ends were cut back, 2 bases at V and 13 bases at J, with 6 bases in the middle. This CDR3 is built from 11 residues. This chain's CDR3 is CASSEPLPLHF. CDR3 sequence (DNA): TGTGCCAGCAGTGAACCCCTTCCCCTCCACTTT.

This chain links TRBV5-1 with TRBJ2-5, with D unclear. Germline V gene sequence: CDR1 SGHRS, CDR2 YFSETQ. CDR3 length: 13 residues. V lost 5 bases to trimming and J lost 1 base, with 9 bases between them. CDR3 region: CASRPGSQETQYF. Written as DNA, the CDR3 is TGCGCCAGCAGACCCGGGTCCCAAGAGACCCAGTACTTC.